The next 12 T cell receptor beta chains were all read from a single sample in a study of shared clonotypes between healthy human individuals (dated by TCRdb to about 2020). Receptor amplification or capture employed the immunoSEQ multiplex PCR assay. TCRdb's version of the immuneACCESS table is confined to in-frame rearrangements and falls short of the full clone set. An unresolved V gene accounts for under half of the shortfall where checked; the remainder is of unknown origin. In this sample the table shows around 980,000 clones, 78% of which occur a single time. The biggest ten clones account for more than 0.55% of the sample. What was sequenced was memory CD4+ T cells from PBMCs. This sample's cell subset or site label indicates: CD45RA-negative fraction. These TCRs come from a man younger than 35 in good health. Some clones in this sample may be carry-over from other donors' samples.

This chain links TRBV15 with TRBJ2-7; D is unclear. CDR1 is LNHNV, CDR2 YYDKDF, per germline (reference sequence). The CDR3 has 14 residues. Trimming shortened V by 5 bases and J by 4 bases, and 15 bases separated the two germline ends. CDR3 sequence (DNA): TGTGCCACCAGCTTAGGGAACAGCCTGTACGAGCAGTACTTC. This codes for CATSLGNSLYEQYF.

The chain couples TRBV2 to TRBJ2-1; D might be TRBD2 (7 bases). The germline CDR1 and CDR2 sequences are SNHLY and FYNNEI. Trimming pared 2 bases from V and 7 bases from J, leaving 15 bases between. This CDR3 is built from 15 residues. This CDR3 is CASSEHGGPGNEQFF. In nucleotides, the CDR3 is TGTGCCAGCAGTGAACACGGGGGGCCAGGGAATGAGCAGTTCTTC.

This chain links TRBV5-4 with TRBJ2-3; 7 bases line up with TRBD2. Losses at the gene ends were 0 bases for V and 2 bases for J; bases not matched to a gene: 3. The CDR3 covers 15 residues. Germline lookup yields CDR1 SGHNT and CDR2 YYREEE (reference sequence). The CDR3 loop is CASSLGSGSTDTQYF. In nucleotides, the CDR3 is TGTGCCAGCAGCTTGGGTAGCGGGTCCACAGATACGCAGTATTTT.

This clone was counted once. CDR3 bases: TGTGCCAGCTCACCAGGCTTTGGGGGAATCGAGCAGTACTTC. Its translation is CASSPGFGGIEQYF. The genes are TRBV18 and TRBJ2-7; the D gene could be TRBD1 or TRBD2 (5 bases each). V was shortened by 2 bases and J by 6 bases, with 14 bases between the two germline ends. The CDR3 covers 14 residues. Germline CDR1 and CDR2: KGHSH and LQKENI.

The genes are TRBV7-2 and TRBJ2-7, with a tentative D call TRBD2 (7 bases). The ends were cut back, 5 bases at V and 3 bases at J, with 14 bases in the middle. The germline CDR1 and CDR2 sequences are SGHTA and FQGNSA. The CDR3 loop spans 14 amino acids. As DNA, the CDR3 is TGTGCCAGCAGCCGACAAGGGGGGGGCTACGAGCAGTACTTC. Protein: CASSRQGGGYEQYF.

The genes are TRBV30 and TRBJ2-1, with 8 bases aligning to TRBD2. Unmatched junction bases numbered 6, after V lost 0 bases and J lost 5 bases. This CDR3 spans 15 amino acids. The germline V gene encodes CDR1 GTSNPN and CDR2 SVGIG (reference sequence). The CDR3 DNA reads TGTGCCTGGAGTGTCTGGGCGGGAGGCAACAATGAGCAGTTCTTC. This translates into CAWSVWAGGNNEQFF.

This clone was recorded a few times. The V call is TRBV7-2, the J call TRBJ2-2, with 14 bases fitting TRBD2. In germline, CDR1 is SGHTA, CDR2 FQGNSA. Trimming cost V 6 bases and J 6 bases; bases outside gene matches: 6. The CDR3 has 16 amino acids. CDR3 sequence reads: CASRPGTSGSAGELFF. The DNA for the CDR3 is TGTGCCAGCAGACCCGGGACTAGCGGGAGTGCCGGGGAGCTGTTTTTT.

The chain joins TRBV7-8 to TRBJ2-7, with TRBD2 matching 8 bases. There are 12 residues in the CDR3. Trimming took 8 bases from V and 9 from J; bases not matched to a gene: 9. The V gene's germline CDR1 is SGHVS and CDR2 FQNEAQ. The CDR3 region is CASSRAGGRQYF. In DNA, the CDR3 is TGTGCCAGCTCCAGGGCGGGAGGTAGGCAGTACTTC. The full variable domain, with the rest looked up from reference TRBV7-8 and TRBJ2-7, is GAGVSQSPRYKVAKRGQDVALRCDPISGHVSLFWYQQALGQGPEFLTYFQNEAQLDKSGLPSDRFFAERPEGSVSTLKIQRTQQEDSAVYLCASSRAGGRQYFGPGTRLTVT.

Concerning this clone itself: Other DNA sequences in this specimen translate into the identical CDR3. The rearrangement joins TRBV5-1 to TRBJ1-1; D not resolved. The germline V gene has CDR1 SGHRS and CDR2 YFSETQ. Trimming left V 1 base short and J 1 base short, with 5 bases between. The CDR3 has 13 amino acids. The DNA of the CDR3 is TGCGCCAGCAGCTTGAGCCAGAACACTGAAGCTTTCTTT. Its protein is CASSLSQNTEAFF.

The chain is built from TRBV6-5 and TRBJ2-5, with D tentatively TRBD1 or TRBD2 (5 bases each). The V end was cut by 4 bases, the J end by 5 bases, with 17 bases between. The CDR3 is 15 residues long. CDR1 is MNHEY and CDR2 is SVGAGI in the germline V gene. CDR3 amino acids: CASSSWGLREETQYF. CDR3 DNA: TGTGCCAGCAGTTCTTGGGGCCTAAGGGAGGAGACCCAGTACTTC.

V gene TRBV6-1 combines with J gene TRBJ2-3; 7 nucleotides line up with TRBD1. The CDR3 is 13 residues long. The ends lost 4 bases at V and 5 bases at J; junction bases unmatched: 3. From germline, CDR1 is MNHNS and CDR2 SASEGT. The CDR3 DNA sequence: TGTGCCAGCAGTGTAAGGGGGCGAGATACGCAGTATTTT. As protein: CASSVRGRDTQYF.

At least ten counts were recorded for this clone. V and J are TRBV5-6 and TRBJ2-5; no reliable D call. Per germline, CDR1 SGHDT and CDR2 YYEEEE. There are 14 residues in the CDR3. Trimming left V 6 bases short and J 7 bases short, with 19 bases between. The CDR3 region has the DNA TGTGCCAGCACCATCCTCCTAAGGGATGGGACCCAGTACTTC. This translates into CASTILLRDGTQYF. Using reference TRBV5-6 and TRBJ2-5 for the parts outside the CDR3, the full variable domain is DAGVTQSPTHLIKTRGQQVTLRCSPKSGHDTVSWYQQALGQGPQFIFQYYEEEERQRGNFPDRFSGHQFPNYSSELNVNALLLGDSALYLCASTILLRDGTQYFGPGTRLLVL.